The clone carrying this TCR beta chain occurred many times. Its specificity is unknown. A J-beta primer mix and a sample-barcoded 5' primer were used in a second PCR of roughly 6 to 12 cycles. All cDNA molecules were each tagged by a template-switch adaptor with 12 random nucleotides. TCRdb recomputed calls from the 5' RACE reads with MiXCR, one row per CDR3 protein. This sample has approximately 790,000 distinct CDR3 sequences, with 62% found just once. This record comes from a study of blood T cells in healthy people across ages. General study points: Unsorted PBMC input precluded a conclusive naive versus antigen-experienced comparison. The study lacked donor CMV status, which possibly confounded expanded clonotype changes. While age rose, TCR beta diversity per million T cells dropped in a roughly linear way.

J lost 4 bases, V lost 7 bases, and 12 bases had no gene match. The germline V gene has CDR1 DFQATT and CDR2 SNEGSKA (reference sequence). CDR3 length: 15 residues. The clonotype comes from a man in his thirties or forties in good health. This chain links TRBV20-1 with TRBJ2-1; the match to TRBD1 covers 8 bases. Sequenced material: blood. The CDR3 loop reads CSGSSGQVSYNEQFF. The CDR3 DNA is TGCAGTGGTTCGTCGGGACAGGTATCTTACAATGAGCAGTTCTTC.